This section outlines one T cell receptor beta chain sequence together with its context. Its matching antigen is unknown. After expansion with viral peptide pools in the ViraFEST assay, antigen-specific CD4+ T cells were sequenced. Isolating CD4+ T cells followed less than 12 days of culture. Every participant took two doses of the BNT162b2 or mRNA-1273 vaccine. This record belongs to a study of vaccination effects on CD4 cells after COVID-19. Some clones are missing from TCRdb's copy, which holds only in-frame ones; the method was immunoSEQ multiplex PCR. The sample contains around 81,000 clones, under 80% of which appear only once. This receptor was taken from a human donor who received a COVID-19 vaccine. Sequencing used CD4+ T cells from PBMCs cultured with HCoV-OC43 spike peptides, obtained after COVID-19 vaccination. Subset: HCoV-OC43 spike overlapping peptide pool stimulation.

CDR3 in DNA: TGCGCCAGCAGCCAAGCCCTAACGACTAGCGGGCAACAAGAGACCCAGTACTTC. It yields the protein CASSQALTTSGQQETQYF. The chain employs TRBV4-1 and TRBJ2-5; 10 bases align to TRBD2. The CDR3 length is 18 residues. The V gene end was trimmed by 1 base and the J gene end by 2 bases; junction bases not matched to a gene: 10. The V gene's germline CDR1 is MGHRA and CDR2 YSYEKL.